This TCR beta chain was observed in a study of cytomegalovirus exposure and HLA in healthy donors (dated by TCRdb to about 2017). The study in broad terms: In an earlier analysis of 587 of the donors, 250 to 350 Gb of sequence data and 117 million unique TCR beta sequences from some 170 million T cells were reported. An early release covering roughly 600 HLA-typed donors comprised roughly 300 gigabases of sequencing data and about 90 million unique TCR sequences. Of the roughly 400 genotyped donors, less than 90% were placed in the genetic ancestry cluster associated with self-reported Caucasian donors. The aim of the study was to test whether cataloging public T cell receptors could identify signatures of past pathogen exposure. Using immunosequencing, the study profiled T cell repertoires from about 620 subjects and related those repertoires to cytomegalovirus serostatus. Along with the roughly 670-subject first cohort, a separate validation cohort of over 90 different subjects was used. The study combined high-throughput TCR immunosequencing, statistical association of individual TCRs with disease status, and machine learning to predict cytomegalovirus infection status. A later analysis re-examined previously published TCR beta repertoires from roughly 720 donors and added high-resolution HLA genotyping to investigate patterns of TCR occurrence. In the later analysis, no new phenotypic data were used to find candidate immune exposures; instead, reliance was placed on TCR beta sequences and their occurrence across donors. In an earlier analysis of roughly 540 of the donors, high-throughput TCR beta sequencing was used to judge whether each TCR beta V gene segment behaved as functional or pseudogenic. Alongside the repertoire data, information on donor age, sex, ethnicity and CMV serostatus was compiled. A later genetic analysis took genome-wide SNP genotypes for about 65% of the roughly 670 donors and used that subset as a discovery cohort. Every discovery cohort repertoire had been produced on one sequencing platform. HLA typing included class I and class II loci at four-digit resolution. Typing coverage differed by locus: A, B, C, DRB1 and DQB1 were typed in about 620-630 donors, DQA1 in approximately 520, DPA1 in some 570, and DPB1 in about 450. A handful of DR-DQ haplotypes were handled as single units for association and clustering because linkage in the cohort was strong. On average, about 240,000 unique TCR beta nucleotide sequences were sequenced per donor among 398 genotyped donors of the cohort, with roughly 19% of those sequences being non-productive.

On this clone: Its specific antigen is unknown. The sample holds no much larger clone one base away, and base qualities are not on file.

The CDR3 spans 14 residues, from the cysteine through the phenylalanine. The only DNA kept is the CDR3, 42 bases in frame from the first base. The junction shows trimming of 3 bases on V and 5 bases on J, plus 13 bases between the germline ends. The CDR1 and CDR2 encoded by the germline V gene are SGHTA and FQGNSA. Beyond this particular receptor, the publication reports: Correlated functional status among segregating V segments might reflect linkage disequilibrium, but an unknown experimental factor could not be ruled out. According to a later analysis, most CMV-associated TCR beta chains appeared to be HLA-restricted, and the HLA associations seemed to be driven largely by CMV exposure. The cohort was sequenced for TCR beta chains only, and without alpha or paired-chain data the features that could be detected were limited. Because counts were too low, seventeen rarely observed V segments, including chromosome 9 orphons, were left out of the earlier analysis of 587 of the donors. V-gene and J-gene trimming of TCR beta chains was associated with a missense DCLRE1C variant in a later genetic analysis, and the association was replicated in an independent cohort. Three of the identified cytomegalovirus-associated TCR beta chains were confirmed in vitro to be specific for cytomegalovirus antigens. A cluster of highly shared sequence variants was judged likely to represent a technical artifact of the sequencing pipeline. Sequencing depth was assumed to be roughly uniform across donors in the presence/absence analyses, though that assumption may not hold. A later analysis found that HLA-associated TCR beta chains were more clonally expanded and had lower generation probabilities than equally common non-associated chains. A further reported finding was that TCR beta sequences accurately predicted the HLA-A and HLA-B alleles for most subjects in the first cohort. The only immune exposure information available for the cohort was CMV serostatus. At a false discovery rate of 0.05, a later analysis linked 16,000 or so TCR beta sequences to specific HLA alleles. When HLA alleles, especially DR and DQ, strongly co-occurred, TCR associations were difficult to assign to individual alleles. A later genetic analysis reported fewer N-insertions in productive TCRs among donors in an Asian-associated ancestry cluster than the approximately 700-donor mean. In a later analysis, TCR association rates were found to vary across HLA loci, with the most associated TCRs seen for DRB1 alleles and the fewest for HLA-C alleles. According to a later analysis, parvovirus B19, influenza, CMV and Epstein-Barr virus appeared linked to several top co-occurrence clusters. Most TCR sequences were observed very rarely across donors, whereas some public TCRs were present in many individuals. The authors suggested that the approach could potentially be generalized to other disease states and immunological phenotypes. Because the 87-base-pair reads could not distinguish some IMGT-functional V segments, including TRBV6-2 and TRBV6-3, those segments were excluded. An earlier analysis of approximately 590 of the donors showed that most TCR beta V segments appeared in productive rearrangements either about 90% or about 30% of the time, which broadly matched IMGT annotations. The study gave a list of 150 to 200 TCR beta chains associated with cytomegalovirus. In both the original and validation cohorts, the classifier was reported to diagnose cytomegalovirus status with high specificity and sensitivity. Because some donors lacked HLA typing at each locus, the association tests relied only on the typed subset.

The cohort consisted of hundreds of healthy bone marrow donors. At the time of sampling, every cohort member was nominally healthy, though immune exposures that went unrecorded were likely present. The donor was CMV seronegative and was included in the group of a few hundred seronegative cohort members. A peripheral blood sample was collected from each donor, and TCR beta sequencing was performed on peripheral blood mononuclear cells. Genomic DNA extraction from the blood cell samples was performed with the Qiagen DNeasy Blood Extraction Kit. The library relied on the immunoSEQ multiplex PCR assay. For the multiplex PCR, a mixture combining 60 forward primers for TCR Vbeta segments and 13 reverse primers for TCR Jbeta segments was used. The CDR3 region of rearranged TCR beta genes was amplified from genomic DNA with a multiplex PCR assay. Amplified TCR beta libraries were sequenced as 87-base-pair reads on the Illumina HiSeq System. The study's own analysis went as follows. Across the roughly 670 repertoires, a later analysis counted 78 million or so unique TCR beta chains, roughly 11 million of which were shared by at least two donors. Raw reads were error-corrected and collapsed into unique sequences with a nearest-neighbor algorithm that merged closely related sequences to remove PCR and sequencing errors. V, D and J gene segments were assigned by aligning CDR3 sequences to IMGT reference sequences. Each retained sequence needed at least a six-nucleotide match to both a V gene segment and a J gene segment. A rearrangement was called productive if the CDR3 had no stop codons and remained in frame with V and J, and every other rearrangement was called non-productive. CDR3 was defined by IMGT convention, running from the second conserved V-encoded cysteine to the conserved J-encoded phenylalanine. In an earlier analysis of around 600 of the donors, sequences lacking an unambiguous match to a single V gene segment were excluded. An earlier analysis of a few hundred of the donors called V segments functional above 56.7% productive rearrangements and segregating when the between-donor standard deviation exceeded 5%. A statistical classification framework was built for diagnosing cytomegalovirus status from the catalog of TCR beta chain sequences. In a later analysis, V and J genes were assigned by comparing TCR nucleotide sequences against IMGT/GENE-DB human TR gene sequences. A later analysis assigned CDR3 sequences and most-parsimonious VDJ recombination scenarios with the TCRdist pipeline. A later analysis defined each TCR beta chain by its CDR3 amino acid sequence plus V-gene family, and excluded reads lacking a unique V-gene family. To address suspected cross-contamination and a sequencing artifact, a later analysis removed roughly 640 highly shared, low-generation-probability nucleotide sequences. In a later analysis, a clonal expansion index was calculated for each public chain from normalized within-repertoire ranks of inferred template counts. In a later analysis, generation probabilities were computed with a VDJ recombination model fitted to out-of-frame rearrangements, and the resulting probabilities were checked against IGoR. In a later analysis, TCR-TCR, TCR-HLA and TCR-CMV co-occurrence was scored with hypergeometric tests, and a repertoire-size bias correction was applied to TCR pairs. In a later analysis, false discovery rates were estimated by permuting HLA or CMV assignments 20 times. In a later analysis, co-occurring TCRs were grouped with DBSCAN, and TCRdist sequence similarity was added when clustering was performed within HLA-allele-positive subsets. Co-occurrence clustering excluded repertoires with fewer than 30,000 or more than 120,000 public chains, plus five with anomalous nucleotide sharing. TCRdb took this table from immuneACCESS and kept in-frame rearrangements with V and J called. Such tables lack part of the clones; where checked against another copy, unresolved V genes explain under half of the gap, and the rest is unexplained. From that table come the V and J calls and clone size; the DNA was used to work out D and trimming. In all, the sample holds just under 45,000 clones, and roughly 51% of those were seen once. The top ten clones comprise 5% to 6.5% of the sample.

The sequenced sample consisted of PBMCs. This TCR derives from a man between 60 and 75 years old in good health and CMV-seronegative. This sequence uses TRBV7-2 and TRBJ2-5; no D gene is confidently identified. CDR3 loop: CASSFVASAETQYF. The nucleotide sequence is TGTGCCAGCAGCTTCGTGGCCAGCGCGGAGACCCAGTACTTC.